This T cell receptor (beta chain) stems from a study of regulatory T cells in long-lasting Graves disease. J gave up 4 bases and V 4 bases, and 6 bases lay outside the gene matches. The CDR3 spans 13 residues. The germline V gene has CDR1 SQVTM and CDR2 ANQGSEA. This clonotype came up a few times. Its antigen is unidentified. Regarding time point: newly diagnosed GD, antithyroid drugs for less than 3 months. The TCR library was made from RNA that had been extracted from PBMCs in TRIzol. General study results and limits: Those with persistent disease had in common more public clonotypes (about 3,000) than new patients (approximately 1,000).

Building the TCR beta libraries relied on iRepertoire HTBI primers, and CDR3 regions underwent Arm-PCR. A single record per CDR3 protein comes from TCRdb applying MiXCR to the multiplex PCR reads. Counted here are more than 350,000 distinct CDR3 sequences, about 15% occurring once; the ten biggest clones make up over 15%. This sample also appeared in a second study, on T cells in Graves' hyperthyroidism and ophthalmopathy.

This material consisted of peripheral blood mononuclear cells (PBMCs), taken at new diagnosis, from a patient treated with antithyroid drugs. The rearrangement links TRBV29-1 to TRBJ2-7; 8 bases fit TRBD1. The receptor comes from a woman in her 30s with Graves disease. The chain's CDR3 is CSVGTGSEYEQYF. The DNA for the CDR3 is TGCAGCGTTGGGACAGGGTCGGAATACGAGCAGTACTTC.